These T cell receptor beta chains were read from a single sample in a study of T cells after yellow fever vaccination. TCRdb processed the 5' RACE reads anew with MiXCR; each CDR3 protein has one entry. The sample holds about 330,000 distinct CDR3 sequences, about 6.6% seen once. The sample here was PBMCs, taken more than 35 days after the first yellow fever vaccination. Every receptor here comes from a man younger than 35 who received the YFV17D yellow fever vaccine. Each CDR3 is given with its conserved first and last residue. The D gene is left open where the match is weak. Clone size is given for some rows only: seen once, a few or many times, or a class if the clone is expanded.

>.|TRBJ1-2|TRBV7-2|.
TGTGCCAGCAGCGGCTACAGACTTAACTATGGCTACACCTTC
CASSGYRLNYGYTF
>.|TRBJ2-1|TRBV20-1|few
TGCAGTGCTAGGGCGAGCGGGCAGGCTTTCAATGAGCAGTTCTTC
CSARASGQAFNEQFF
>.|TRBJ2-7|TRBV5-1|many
TGCGCCAGCAGCTGGAGCCGGGGCGGTAGCGAGCAGTACTTC
CASSWSRGGSEQYF
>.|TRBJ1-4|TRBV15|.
TGTGCCACCAGTAGTGGGACACCGAATGAAAAACTGTTTTTT
CATSSGTPNEKLFF
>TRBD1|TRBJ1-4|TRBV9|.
TGTGCCAGCAGCCAGGGGGCCACTAATGAAAAACTGTTTTTT
CASSQGATNEKLFF
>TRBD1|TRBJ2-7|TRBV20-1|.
TGCAGTGCTAGAGACCTACAGGGGGCCAGCGAGCAGTACTTC
CSARDLQGASEQYF
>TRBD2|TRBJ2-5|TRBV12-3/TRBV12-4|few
TGTGCCAGCAGAACAGGCGATAGCGGGCAAGAGACCCAGTACTTC
CASRTGDSGQETQYF
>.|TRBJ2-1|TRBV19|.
TGTGCCAGTAGTCAGAGGAATGAGCAGTTCTTC
CASSQRNEQFF
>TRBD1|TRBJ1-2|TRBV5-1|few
TGCGCCAGCACCGGACAGGAGGGAGCTAACTATGGCTACACCTTC
CASTGQEGANYGYTF
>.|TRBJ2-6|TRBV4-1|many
TGCGCCAGCAGCCCCGGGGACTCTGGGGCCAACGTCCTGACTTTC
CASSPGDSGANVLTF
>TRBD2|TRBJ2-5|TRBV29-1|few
TGCAGCGTTGTTGGGCGGGGGGACGGAGAGACCCAGTACTTC
CSVVGRGDGETQYF
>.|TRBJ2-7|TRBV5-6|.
TGTGCCAGCACCTTGGGGAGCTCCTACGAGCAGTACTTC
CASTLGSSYEQYF
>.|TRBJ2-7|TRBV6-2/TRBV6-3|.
TGTGCCAGCAGCTACGGCCCGGAAGAGCAGTACTTC
CASSYGPEEQYF
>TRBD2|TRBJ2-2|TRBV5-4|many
TGTGCCAGCAGCAACAAAGCGGGGGGAAACACCGGGGAGCTGTTTTTT
CASSNKAGGNTGELFF
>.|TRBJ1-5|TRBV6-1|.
TGTGCCAGCGCCGGGAATAGCAATCAGCCCCAGCATTTT
CASAGNSNQPQHF
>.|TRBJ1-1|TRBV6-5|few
TGTGCCAGCAGTTCATCGACAGTGATTGAAGCTTTCTTT
CASSSSTVIEAFF
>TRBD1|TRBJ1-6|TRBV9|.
TGTGCCAGCAGCTTTGGGGACAGGCAGAGCTCCTATAATTCACCCCTCCACTTT
CASSFGDRQSSYNSPLHF
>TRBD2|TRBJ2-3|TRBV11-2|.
TGTGCCAGCAGCCGCCGGACTAGCGGGGGCGCGAGCACAGATACGCAGTATTTT
CASSRRTSGGASTDTQYF
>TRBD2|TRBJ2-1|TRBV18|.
TGTGCCAGCTCACCCCCGGTTGGGCGGGGGGACAATGAGCAGTTCTTC
CASSPPVGRGDNEQFF
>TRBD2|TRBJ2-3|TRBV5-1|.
TGCGCCAGCAGCTTGGAAGGCGGGGGGATCACAGATACGCAGTATTTT
CASSLEGGGITDTQYF
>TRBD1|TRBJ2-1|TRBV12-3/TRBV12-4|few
TGTGCCAGCAGGCCGGGACAGCTCCACAATGAGCAGTTCTTC
CASRPGQLHNEQFF
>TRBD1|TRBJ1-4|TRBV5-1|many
TGCGCCAGCAGCTCCGGACAGGCAACTAATGAAAAACTGTTTTTT
CASSSGQATNEKLFF
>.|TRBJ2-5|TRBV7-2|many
TGTGCCAGCAGCCCGTCGGCGGGGGCCTCGTGGGAGACCCAGTACTTC
CASSPSAGASWETQYF
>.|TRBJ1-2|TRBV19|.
TGTGCCAGTAGTATAGATGACACCTGGTCCTATGGCTACACCTTC
CASSIDDTWSYGYTF
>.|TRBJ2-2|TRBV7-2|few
TGTGCCAGCACCAGGGGAGGGTGGACCGGGGAGCTGTTTTTT
CASTRGGWTGELFF
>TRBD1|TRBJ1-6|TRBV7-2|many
TGTGCCAGCAGCGGTCGACAGGGAAATTCACCCCTCCACTTT
CASSGRQGNSPLHF
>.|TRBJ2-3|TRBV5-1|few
TGCGCCAGCAGCTCCCTGCCTAGCACAGATACGCAGTATTTT
CASSSLPSTDTQYF
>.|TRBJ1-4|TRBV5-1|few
TGCGCCAGCGGGAGGGACGGACCTAATGAAAAACTGTTTTTT
CASGRDGPNEKLFF
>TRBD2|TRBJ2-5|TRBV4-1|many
TGCGCCAGCAGCCAGAGAGTAGCGGGGGGTCCGGAGACCCAGTACTTC
CASSQRVAGGPETQYF
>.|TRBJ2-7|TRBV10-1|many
TGCGCCAGCAGTAAACGGGGGCTGGTATGGGGTGAGGAGCAGTACTTC
CASSKRGLVWGEEQYF
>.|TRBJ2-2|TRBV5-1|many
TGCGCCAGCAGCCCTGACGGGGGCAAGGGCGGGGAGCTGTTTTTT
CASSPDGGKGGELFF
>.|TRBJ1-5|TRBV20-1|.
TGCAGTGCTAGTTATGGACGTGGGGGCAATCAGCCCCAGCATTTT
CSASYGRGGNQPQHF
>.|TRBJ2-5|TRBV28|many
TGTGCCAGCAACGAGGCTGAAGAGACCCAGTACTTC
CASNEAEETQYF
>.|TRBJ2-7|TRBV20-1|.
TGCAGTGCCCTGGCCGACAGGACCTACGAGCAGTACTTC
CSALADRTYEQYF
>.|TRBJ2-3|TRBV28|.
TGTGCCAGCAGAAACAGGTTCAGCACAGATACGCAGTATTTT
CASRNRFSTDTQYF
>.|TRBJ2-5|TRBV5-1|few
TGCGCCAGCAGCTATGTTGGAGGCCAAGAGACCCAGTACTTC
CASSYVGGQETQYF
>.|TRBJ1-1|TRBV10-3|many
TGTGCCATCAGTAACTTACGAACGCCTGAAGCTTTCTTT
CAISNLRTPEAFF
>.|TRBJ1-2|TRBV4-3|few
TGCGCCAGCAGCCAAGTCGGGGGGCTCGATGGCTACACCTTC
CASSQVGGLDGYTF
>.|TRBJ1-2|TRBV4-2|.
TGTGCCAGCAGCCAATACGGGCGGGCCAACTATGGCTACACCTTC
CASSQYGRANYGYTF
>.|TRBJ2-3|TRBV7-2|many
TGTGCCAGCAGCTACGGCAGGGGCACAGATACGCAGTATTTT
CASSYGRGTDTQYF
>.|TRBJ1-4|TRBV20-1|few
TGCAGTGCTAGAGGAGGACGGACTAATGAAAAACTGTTTTTT
CSARGGRTNEKLFF
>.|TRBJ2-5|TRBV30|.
TGTGCCTGGAGTCGAGGGAACCAAGAGACCCAGTACTTC
CAWSRGNQETQYF
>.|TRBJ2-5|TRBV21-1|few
TGTGCCGGCCGTCCACGGGGGACTGGGAAGACCCAGTACTTC
CAGRPRGTGKTQYF
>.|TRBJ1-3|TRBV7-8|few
TGTGCCAGCAGCTTAGATCTCTACTCTGGAAACACCATATATTTT
CASSLDLYSGNTIYF
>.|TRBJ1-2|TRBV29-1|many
TGCAGCGTTGCGGAGGGCCGAGGGGGCTACACCTTC
CSVAEGRGGYTF
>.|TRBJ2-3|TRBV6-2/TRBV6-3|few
TGTGCCAGCAGTTACCCCAGGATCACAGATACGCAGTATTTT
CASSYPRITDTQYF
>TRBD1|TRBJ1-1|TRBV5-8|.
TGTGCCAGCAGCTTGGTTGGGACAGTTTCTGAAGCTTTCTTT
CASSLVGTVSEAFF
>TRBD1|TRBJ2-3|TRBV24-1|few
TGTGCCACCAGTTTGGGGACAGGCTACACAGATACGCAGTATTTT
CATSLGTGYTDTQYF
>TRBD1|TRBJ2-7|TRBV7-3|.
TGTGCCAGCAGCCCGGGACAGGGGCTCGAGGGACGCTACGAGCAGTACTTC
CASSPGQGLEGRYEQYF
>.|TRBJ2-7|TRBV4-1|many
TGCGCCAGCAGCCAAGATCTCCCCAGGAGCTACGAGCAGTACTTC
CASSQDLPRSYEQYF
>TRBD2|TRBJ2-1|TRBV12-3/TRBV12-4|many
TGTGCCAGCAGTGGACTAGCGGGGAATGAGCAGTTCTTC
CASSGLAGNEQFF
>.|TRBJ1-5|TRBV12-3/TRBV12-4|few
TGTGCCAGCAGTGATAGGGCTGAGCAGCCCCAGCATTTT
CASSDRAEQPQHF
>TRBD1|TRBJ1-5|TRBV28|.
TGTGCCAGCAGTTTATTACAGGGGCATCAGCCCCAGCATTTT
CASSLLQGHQPQHF
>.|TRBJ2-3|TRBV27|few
TGTGCCAGCAGTTTTATCGGGGCAGATACGCAGTATTTT
CASSFIGADTQYF
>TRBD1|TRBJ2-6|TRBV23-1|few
TGCGCCACCCCACTAGACAGGGGAAGCTCTGGGGCCAACGTCCTGACTTTC
CATPLDRGSSGANVLTF
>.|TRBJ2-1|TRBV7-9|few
TGTGCCAGCAGCACAGCGGCGGTTGAGCAGTTCTTC
CASSTAAVEQFF
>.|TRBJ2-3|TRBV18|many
TGTGCCAGCTCACCACCACTAGCAGGAGGTACGCAGTATTTT
CASSPPLAGGTQYF